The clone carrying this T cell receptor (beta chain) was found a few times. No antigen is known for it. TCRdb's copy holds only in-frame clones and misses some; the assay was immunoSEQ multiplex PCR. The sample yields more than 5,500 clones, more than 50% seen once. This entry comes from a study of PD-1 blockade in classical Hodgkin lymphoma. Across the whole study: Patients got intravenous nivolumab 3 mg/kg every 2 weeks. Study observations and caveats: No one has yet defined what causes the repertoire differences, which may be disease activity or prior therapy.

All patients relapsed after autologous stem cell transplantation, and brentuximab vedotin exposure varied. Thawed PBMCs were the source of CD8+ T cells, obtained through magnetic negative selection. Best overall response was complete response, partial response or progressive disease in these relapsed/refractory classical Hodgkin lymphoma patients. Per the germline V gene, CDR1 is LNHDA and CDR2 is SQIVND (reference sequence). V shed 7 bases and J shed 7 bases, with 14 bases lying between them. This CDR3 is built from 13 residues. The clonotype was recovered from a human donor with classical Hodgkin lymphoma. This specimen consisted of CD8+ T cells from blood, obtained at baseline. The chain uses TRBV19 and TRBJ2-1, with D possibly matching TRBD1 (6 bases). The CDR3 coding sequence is TGTGCCAGTACCTTGACAGGATGGAATGAGCAGTTCTTC. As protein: CASTLTGWNEQFF.